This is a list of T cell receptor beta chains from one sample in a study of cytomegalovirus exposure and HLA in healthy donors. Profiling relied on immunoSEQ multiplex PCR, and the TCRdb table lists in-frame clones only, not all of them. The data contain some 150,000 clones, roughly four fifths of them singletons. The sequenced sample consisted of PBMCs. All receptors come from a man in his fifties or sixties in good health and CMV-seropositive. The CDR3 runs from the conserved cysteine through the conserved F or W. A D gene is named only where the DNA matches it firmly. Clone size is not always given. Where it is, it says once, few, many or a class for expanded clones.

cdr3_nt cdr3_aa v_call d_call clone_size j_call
TGCGCCAGCAGCTTGGAGCGGGATAGGGGGCCCCTCCACTTT CASSLERDRGPLHF TRBV5-1 . . TRBJ1-6
TGTGCCAGCCTTTTTAGCGGGGGTTCGACCCAGTACTTC CASLFSGGSTQYF TRBV28 TRBD2 . TRBJ2-5
TGTGCCAGCAGCCCCCCCGGACAGGGGACTGAAAAACTGTTTTTT CASSPPGQGTEKLFF TRBV9 TRBD1 . TRBJ1-4
TGCGCCAGCAGCCAAGCCGACAGCTATGATACGCAGTATTTT CASSQADSYDTQYF TRBV4-1 . . TRBJ2-3
TGCGCCAGCAGCGGAGAGTCCTACGAGCAGTACTTC CASSGESYEQYF TRBV5-1 . . TRBJ2-7
TGTGCCAGCAGTGTAGCAGGGGTGGGAAATGGCTACACCTTC CASSVAGVGNGYTF TRBV6-5 . . TRBJ1-2
TGTGCCAGTACCATCGGAGGTGATGGCTACACCTTC CASTIGGDGYTF TRBV19 . . TRBJ1-2
TGTGCCAGCTCACCACCCTCAGGACAGGGTTTCGAGCAGTACTTC CASSPPSGQGFEQYF TRBV18 TRBD1 . TRBJ2-7
TGTGCCTGGAGCCGGGACAGAGTCTTCTCCGTTGCGGGGGGAGAGAATAATTCACCCCTCCACTTT CAWSRDRVFSVAGGENNSPLHF TRBV30 TRBD1 . TRBJ1-6
TGTGCCAGTAGTATCGCACAGAGCAATCAGCCCCAGCATTTT CASSIAQSNQPQHF TRBV19 . few TRBJ1-5
TGTGCCAGCAGCCCTAGGGCGGGACCTAGAAGCTATGGCTACACCTTC CASSPRAGPRSYGYTF TRBV7-2 . . TRBJ1-2
TGTGCCAGCAGTCAACGAACAGGGCTACAGTTCTTC CASSQRTGLQFF TRBV2 . once TRBJ2-1
TGCGCCAGCAGCTTGGCCGGAGGCGCGGGAGAAGAGACCCAGTACTTC CASSLAGGAGEETQYF TRBV5-1 TRBD2 few TRBJ2-5
TGTGCCAGCAGCGCTAGCCTAGCGGAGAAGAACACCGGGGAGCTGTTTTTT CASSASLAEKNTGELFF TRBV11-3 TRBD2 . TRBJ2-2
TGTTCCAGCAGCTTAGGGGACAGGTTAAATGAAAAACTGTTTTTT CSSSLGDRLNEKLFF TRBV7-9 TRBD1 . TRBJ1-4